The rows below give T cell receptor beta chains drawn from one sample of a study of response to subunit inactivated influenza vaccine. Each CDR3 protein gets one entry after TCRdb re-called the RT-PCR reads with MiXCR. The table shows hundreds of thousands of distinct CDR3 sequences, with 18% occurring only once. The sample consisted of PBMCs from blood, taken 5 to 6 days after vaccination. These receptors were collected from a man aged 50 to 60 who received an inactivated influenza vaccine. Both conserved end residues are trimmed from each CDR3. The order of the fields is V gene, D gene, CDR3 protein. A D gene is named only where the DNA matches it firmly.

v_gene: TRBV29-1; d_gene: TRBD1; CDR3aa: SVSPGQGSYEQY
v_gene: TRBV20-1; d_gene: TRBD2; CDR3aa: SARSAHGSGAYEQY
v_gene: TRBV5-6; d_gene: TRBD1; CDR3aa: ATSNRGISYEQY
v_gene: TRBV30; d_gene: TRBD2; CDR3aa: AWTFRSGSAHEQF
v_gene: TRBV6-1; d_gene: NA; CDR3aa: ATRKPGRNYNEQF
v_gene: TRBV20-1; d_gene: TRBD2; CDR3aa: SARDLYLAGAQDTQY
v_gene: TRBV3-1; d_gene: NA; CDR3aa: ASSHKNEQF
v_gene: TRBV6-5; d_gene: NA; CDR3aa: ASSYGGLGYGYT
v_gene: TRBV28; d_gene: NA; CDR3aa: ASSPSGSRSYEQY
v_gene: TRBV7-2; d_gene: NA; CDR3aa: ASSQGTYGYT
v_gene: TRBV12-3/TRBV12-4; d_gene: TRBD2; CDR3aa: ASSLRTSGGSWGETQY
v_gene: TRBV30; d_gene: NA; CDR3aa: AWSVHGNYGYT
v_gene: TRBV20-1; d_gene: TRBD1; CDR3aa: SAPQGVPYEQY
v_gene: TRBV12-3/TRBV12-4; d_gene: NA; CDR3aa: ASGYSNQPQH
v_gene: TRBV7-8; d_gene: NA; CDR3aa: ASTYVGSNEQF
v_gene: TRBV3-1; d_gene: NA; CDR3aa: ASSRGRTNTGELF
v_gene: TRBV15; d_gene: TRBD1; CDR3aa: ATGTGSGTDTQY
v_gene: TRBV12-3/TRBV12-4; d_gene: NA; CDR3aa: ASSGLQGWGPYEQY
v_gene: TRBV12-3/TRBV12-4; d_gene: NA; CDR3aa: ASTPLGLTVNEQF
v_gene: TRBV7-9; d_gene: NA; CDR3aa: ASSVIRGGYEQY
v_gene: TRBV29-1; d_gene: NA; CDR3aa: SVVEGPSSYNEQF
v_gene: TRBV20-1; d_gene: NA; CDR3aa: SARDPSGADEKLF
v_gene: TRBV27; d_gene: NA; CDR3aa: ASSHPQETQY
v_gene: TRBV11-1; d_gene: NA; CDR3aa: ASSLVGPSYEQY
v_gene: TRBV12-3/TRBV12-4; d_gene: TRBD2; CDR3aa: ASSSSGGALETQY
v_gene: TRBV6-1; d_gene: TRBD2; CDR3aa: ASNPSSGGYNEQF
v_gene: TRBV14; d_gene: NA; CDR3aa: ASSLSGWDQY
v_gene: TRBV11-2; d_gene: NA; CDR3aa: ASSSSLD
v_gene: TRBV5-5; d_gene: NA; CDR3aa: ASSLATTTSYEQY
v_gene: TRBV6-5; d_gene: TRBD2; CDR3aa: ASRYTRTSLETQY
v_gene: TRBV6-2/TRBV6-3; d_gene: NA; CDR3aa: ASSQGRDLMEKLF
v_gene: TRBV5-1; d_gene: TRBD2; CDR3aa: ASSLRLAGPNEQF
v_gene: TRBV7-2; d_gene: NA; CDR3aa: ASREDTYNEQF
v_gene: TRBV20-1; d_gene: TRBD2; CDR3aa: SARDPSGRGTYEQY
v_gene: TRBV10-3; d_gene: NA; CDR3aa: AISESLSYEQY
v_gene: TRBV7-2; d_gene: NA; CDR3aa: ASSLLEHQETQY
v_gene: TRBV10-3; d_gene: TRBD2; CDR3aa: AISEPGTSVNNEQF
v_gene: TRBV5-1; d_gene: TRBD2; CDR3aa: ASSFTSGVSSYNEQF
v_gene: TRBV12-3/TRBV12-4; d_gene: NA; CDR3aa: ASSPLATGELF
v_gene: TRBV28; d_gene: TRBD2; CDR3aa: ASSSILLTSGRGNTGELF
v_gene: TRBV12-3/TRBV12-4; d_gene: NA; CDR3aa: ASSLQAGAGDTEAF
v_gene: TRBV12-3/TRBV12-4; d_gene: TRBD2; CDR3aa: ASSFRGGKNEQF
v_gene: TRBV7-2; d_gene: NA; CDR3aa: ASSWLQETQY
v_gene: TRBV7-9; d_gene: TRBD2; CDR3aa: ASSLLTSGRGKTQY
v_gene: TRBV20-1; d_gene: TRBD1; CDR3aa: SARRTGGAYEQY
v_gene: TRBV12-3/TRBV12-4; d_gene: TRBD1; CDR3aa: ASSTPTGGWGSGELF
v_gene: TRBV13; d_gene: NA; CDR3aa: ASSLHNDYEQY
v_gene: TRBV9; d_gene: TRBD2; CDR3aa: ASSVGTSGYEQY
v_gene: TRBV11-2; d_gene: TRBD1; CDR3aa: ASSFDGQGFIEQF
v_gene: TRBV19; d_gene: NA; CDR3aa: ASSSEEYNEKLF
v_gene: TRBV6-2/TRBV6-3; d_gene: NA; CDR3aa: ASSYRPGGGLNEQF
v_gene: TRBV20-1; d_gene: NA; CDR3aa: SARKEGNYGYT
v_gene: TRBV29-1; d_gene: NA; CDR3aa: SVQGSNQPQH